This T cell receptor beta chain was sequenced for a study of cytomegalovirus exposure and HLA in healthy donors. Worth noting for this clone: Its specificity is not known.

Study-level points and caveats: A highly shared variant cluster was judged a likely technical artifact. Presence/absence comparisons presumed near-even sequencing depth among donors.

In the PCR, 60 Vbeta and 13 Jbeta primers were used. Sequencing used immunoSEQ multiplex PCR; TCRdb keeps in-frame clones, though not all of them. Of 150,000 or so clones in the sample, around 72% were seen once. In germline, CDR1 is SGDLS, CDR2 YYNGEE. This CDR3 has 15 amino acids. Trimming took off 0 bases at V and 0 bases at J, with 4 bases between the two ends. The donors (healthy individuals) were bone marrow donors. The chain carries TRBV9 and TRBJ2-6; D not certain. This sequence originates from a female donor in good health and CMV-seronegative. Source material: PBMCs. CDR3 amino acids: CASSVGGSGANVLTF. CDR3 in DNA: TGTGCCAGCAGCGTAGGCGGCTCTGGGGCCAACGTCCTGACTTTC.